This T cell receptor beta chain originates from a study of human T cells and chemical hapten exposure. Across the study: It was small differences in pooled library volume that mainly caused per-sample TCR yields to vary.

General study findings and limits: The study found that DPC sensitization did not change TCRs above 1 in 1000 frequency.

Unfractionated whole blood served as the source for total RNA extraction. Library construction involved attaching unique molecular identifiers to individual cDNA molecules, which allowed quantitative, reproducible TCR counting. TCRdb reprocessed the reads with MiXCR, giving one entry per CDR3 protein. The sample contains 2,500 to 4,000 distinct CDR3 sequences, over 45% of which appear only once. As concerns this clonotype: Its antigen is undetermined.

Sequencing was performed on whole blood. This TCR derives from a human donor who had alopecia or was a healthy volunteer (not recorded which). Some clones in this sample may be carry-over from other donors' samples. This table probably holds off-target reads from a library built for another chain.

The CDR3: CASSQEGTEKFF. The DNA of the CDR3 is TGTGCCAGCAGCCAAGAAGGGACAGAGAAGTTCTTC. This sequence joins TRBV3-1 and TRBJ2-1; 7 nucleotides agree with TRBD1. Trimming removed 0 bases from V and 14 bases from J; junction bases left unmatched: 4. Germline CDR1 is LGHDT and CDR2 is YNNKEL (reference sequence). This CDR3 is 12 amino acids long.